This entry is about one T cell receptor (beta chain). The data were taken from a study of blood T cell repertoires in COVID-19. Using immunoSEQ multiplex PCR, the repertoire was profiled, and TCRdb retains in-frame clones only, with some absent. This table has 200,000 to 300,000 clones, around 90% appearing once. The CDR3 covers 13 residues. Trimming took off 2 bases at V and 6 bases at J, with 11 bases between the two ends. The sample comprised peripheral blood. The chain employs TRBV12-3 or TRBV12-4 and TRBJ2-7, with D possibly matching TRBD1 (5 bases). This TCR derives from a man aged 30 to 39 with COVID-19, enrolled during active disease. DNA of the CDR3: TGTGCCAGCAGTTTAATAGGGGCCGGCGAGCAGTACTTC. Protein: CASSLIGAGEQYF.